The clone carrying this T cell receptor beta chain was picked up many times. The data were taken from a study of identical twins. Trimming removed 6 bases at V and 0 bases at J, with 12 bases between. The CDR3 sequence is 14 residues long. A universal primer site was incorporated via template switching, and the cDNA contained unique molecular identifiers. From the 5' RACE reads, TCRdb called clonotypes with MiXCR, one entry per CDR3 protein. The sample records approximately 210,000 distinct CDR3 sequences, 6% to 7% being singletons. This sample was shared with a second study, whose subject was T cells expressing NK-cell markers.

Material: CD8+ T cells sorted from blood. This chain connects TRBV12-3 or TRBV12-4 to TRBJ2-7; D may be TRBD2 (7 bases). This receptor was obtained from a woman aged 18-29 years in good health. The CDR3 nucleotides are TGTGCCAGCAGAGCGGGACATTCCTCCTACGAGCAGTACTTC. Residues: CASRAGHSSYEQYF.